Described below is a single T cell receptor (beta chain) sequence and its context. The target antigen is unknown. One end of the junction fails to match germline, which may point to a read error. This sample was taken from a study of tumor and adjacent non-tumor tissue in lung cancer. Study-level points and caveats: In normal lung, the top 100 clones were significantly more dominant than in tumor.

From germline, CDR1 is KGHSH and CDR2 LQKENI. CDR3 length: 16 amino acids. RNA was extracted from bulk tissue without any cell sorting. This non-tumor lung sample came from over 3 cm beyond the tumor edge. A modified ARM-PCR protocol with three rounds of nested PCR amplified TCRbeta. In TCRdb, the multiplex PCR reads were re-called with MiXCR into one record per CDR3 protein. The sample lists fewer than 90,000 distinct CDR3 sequences; about 77% were seen once. This clonotype originated in a woman between 45 and 65 years old with non-small cell lung cancer. Sequenced input: distant non-tumor lung tissue. The chain joins TRBV18 to TRBJ2-1, with 10 bases that match TRBD2. CDR3 protein: CASSPNTSGNIDELFF. CDR3 DNA sequence: TGTGCCAGCTCACCGAATACTAGCGGGAATATCGATGAGCTGTTCTTC.